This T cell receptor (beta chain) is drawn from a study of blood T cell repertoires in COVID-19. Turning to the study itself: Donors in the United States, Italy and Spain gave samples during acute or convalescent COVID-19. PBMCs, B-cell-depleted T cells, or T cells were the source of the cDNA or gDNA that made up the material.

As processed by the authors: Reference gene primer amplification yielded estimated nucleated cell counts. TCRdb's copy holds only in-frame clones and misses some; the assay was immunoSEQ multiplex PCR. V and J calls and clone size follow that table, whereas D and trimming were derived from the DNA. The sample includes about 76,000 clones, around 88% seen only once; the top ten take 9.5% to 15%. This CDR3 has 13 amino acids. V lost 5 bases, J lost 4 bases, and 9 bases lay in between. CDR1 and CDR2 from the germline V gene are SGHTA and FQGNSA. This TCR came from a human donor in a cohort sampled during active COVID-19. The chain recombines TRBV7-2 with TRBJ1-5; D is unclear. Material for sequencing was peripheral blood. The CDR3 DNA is TGTGCCAGCAGCGTACCAGGAAATCAGCCCCAGCATTTT. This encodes CASSVPGNQPQHF.